Listed below are T cell receptor beta chains from one sample, sequenced in a study of spatial heterogeneity in lung cancer. TCRdb independently ran MiXCR on the 5' RACE reads; one entry per CDR3 protein. The table shows around 24,000 distinct CDR3 sequences, with about 7% occurring only once. The material sequenced was PBMCs, taken at surgery. Source of these receptors: a male donor with early-stage non-small cell lung cancer. The CDR3 runs from the conserved cysteine through the conserved F or W. Clone size is shown for a subset of rows, as once, few, many or a class of expanded clone.

V gene: TRBV6-6
clone size: medium-sized
J gene: TRBJ2-1
CDR3 protein: CASSARLAVLSYNEQFF

V gene: TRBV6-1
clone size: many
J gene: TRBJ1-5
CDR3 protein: CASSESSPGVNQPQHF

V gene: TRBV9
clone size: medium-sized
J gene: TRBJ2-1
CDR3 protein: CASSVDSYNEQFF

V gene: TRBV28
clone size: many
J gene: TRBJ2-3
CDR3 protein: CASSPYRDTQYF

V gene: TRBV28
clone size: many
J gene: TRBJ2-2
CDR3 protein: CASSLPGLAVGELFF

V gene: TRBV20-1
clone size: few
J gene: TRBJ1-5
CDR3 protein: CSARWAREQPQHF

V gene: TRBV12-3/TRBV12-4
clone size: many
J gene: TRBJ1-1
CDR3 protein: CASRGESTEAFF

V gene: TRBV20-1
clone size: many
J gene: TRBJ1-6
CDR3 protein: CSARTGINSPLHF

V gene: TRBV5-1
clone size: many
J gene: TRBJ2-2
CDR3 protein: CASSLEAGARGGELFF

V gene: TRBV5-5
clone size: many
J gene: TRBJ1-5
CDR3 protein: CASSLAGSNQPQHF

V gene: TRBV7-2
clone size: many
J gene: TRBJ2-1
CDR3 protein: CASSLLAQYNEQFF

V gene: TRBV6-2/TRBV6-3
clone size: -
J gene: TRBJ2-2
CDR3 protein: CASSYVRNTGELFF

V gene: TRBV6-1
clone size: medium-sized
J gene: TRBJ1-1
CDR3 protein: CASRRSAVVEAFF

V gene: TRBV28
clone size: many
J gene: TRBJ2-1
CDR3 protein: CASNSRLAIRDEQFF

V gene: TRBV4-2
clone size: many
J gene: TRBJ2-3
CDR3 protein: CASSQKGPRDTQYF

V gene: TRBV27
clone size: -
J gene: TRBJ1-2
CDR3 protein: CASRSPGDGYGYTF

V gene: TRBV5-1
clone size: many
J gene: TRBJ2-2
CDR3 protein: CASSSDRGTTGELFF

V gene: TRBV20-1
clone size: -
J gene: TRBJ1-5
CDR3 protein: CSARVGRDQPQHF

V gene: TRBV2
clone size: many
J gene: TRBJ1-2
CDR3 protein: CARTGDPFYGYTF

V gene: TRBV4-1
clone size: -
J gene: TRBJ2-7
CDR3 protein: CASSLLDREHYEQYF